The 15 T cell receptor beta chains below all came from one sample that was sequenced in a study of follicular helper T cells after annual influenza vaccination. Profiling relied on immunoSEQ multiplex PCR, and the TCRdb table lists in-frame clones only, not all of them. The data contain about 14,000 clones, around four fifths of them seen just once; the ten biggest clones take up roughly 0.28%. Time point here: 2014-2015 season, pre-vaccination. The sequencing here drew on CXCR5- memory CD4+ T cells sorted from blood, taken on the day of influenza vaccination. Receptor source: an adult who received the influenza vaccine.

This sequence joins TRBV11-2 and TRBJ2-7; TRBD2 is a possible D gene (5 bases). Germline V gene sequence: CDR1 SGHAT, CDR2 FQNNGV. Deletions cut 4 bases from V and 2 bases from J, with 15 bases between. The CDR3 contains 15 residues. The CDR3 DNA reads TGTGCCAGCAGCTCTCCGATTTCGGGGACCTACGAGCAGTACTTC. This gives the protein CASSSPISGTYEQYF.

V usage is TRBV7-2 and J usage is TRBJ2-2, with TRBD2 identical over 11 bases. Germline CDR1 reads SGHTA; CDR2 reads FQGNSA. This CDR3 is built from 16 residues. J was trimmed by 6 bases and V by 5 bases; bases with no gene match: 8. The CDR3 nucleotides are TGTGCCAGCAGCGTACTAGCGGGGGCCGGGGCCGGGGAGCTGTTTTTT. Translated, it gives CASSVLAGAGAGELFF.

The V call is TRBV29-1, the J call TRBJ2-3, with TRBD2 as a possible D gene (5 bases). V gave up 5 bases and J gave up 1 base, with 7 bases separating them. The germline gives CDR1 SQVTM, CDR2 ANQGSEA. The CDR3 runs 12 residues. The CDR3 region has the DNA TGCAGCGTTACGGAGGGCACAGATACGCAGTATTTT. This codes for CSVTEGTDTQYF.

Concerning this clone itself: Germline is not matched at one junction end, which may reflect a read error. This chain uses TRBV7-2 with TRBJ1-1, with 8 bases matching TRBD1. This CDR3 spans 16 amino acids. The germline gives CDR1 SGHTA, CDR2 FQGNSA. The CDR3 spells CASSLASAGGRTEAFF. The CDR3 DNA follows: TGTGCCAGCAGCCTAGCAAGCGCAGGGGGCCGCACTGAAGCTTTCTTT.

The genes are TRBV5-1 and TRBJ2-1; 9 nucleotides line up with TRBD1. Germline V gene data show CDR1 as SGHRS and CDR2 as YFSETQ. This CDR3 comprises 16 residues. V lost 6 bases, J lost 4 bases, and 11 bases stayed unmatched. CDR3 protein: CASTLLTGGPYNEQFF. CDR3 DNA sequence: TGCGCCAGCACACTATTAACAGGGGGCCCGTACAATGAGCAGTTCTTC.

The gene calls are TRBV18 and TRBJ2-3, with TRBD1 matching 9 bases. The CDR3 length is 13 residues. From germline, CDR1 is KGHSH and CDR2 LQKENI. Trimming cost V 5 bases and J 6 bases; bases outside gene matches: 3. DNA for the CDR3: TGTGCCAGCTCATGGGACAGGGCTGATACGCAGTATTTT. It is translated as CASSWDRADTQYF.

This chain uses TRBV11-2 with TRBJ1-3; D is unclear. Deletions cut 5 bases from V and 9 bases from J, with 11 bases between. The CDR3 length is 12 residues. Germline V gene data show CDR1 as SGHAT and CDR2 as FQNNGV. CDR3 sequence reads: CASSRRRGTIYF. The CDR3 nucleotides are TGTGCCAGCAGCCGACGCAGAGGCACCATATATTTT.

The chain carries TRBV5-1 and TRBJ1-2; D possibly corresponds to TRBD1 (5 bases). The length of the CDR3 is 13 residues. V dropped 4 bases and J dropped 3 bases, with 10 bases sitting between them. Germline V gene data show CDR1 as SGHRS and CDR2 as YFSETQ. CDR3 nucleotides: TGCGCCAGCAGCCTGGGGGTGGACTATGGCTACACCTTC. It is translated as CASSLGVDYGYTF.

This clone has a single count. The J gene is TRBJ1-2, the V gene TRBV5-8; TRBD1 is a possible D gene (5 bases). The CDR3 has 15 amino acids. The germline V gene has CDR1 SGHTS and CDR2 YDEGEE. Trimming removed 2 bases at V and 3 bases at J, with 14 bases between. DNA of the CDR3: TGTGCCAGCAGCTTACAGGAAAGTGGGGACTATGGCTACACCTTC. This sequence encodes CASSLQESGDYGYTF.

CDR3 DNA sequence: TGTGCCAGCAGTGAAAGTTTCGGGCAGGGGGCTGGAAACACCATATATTTT. This sequence encodes CASSESFGQGAGNTIYF. The chain employs TRBV25-1 and TRBJ1-3, with 7 nucleotides matching TRBD1. This CDR3 has 17 residues. V trimming: 2 bases; J trimming: 2 bases; junction bases outside the gene matches: 9. The germline V gene encodes CDR1 MGHDK and CDR2 SYGVNS.

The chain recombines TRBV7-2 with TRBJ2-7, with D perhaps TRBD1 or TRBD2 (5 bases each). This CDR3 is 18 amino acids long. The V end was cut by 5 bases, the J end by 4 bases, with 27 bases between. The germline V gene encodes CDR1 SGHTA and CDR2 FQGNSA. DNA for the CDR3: TGTGCCAGCAGCCAAATTAGGGCGTGGGGGACGTCTCTATACGAGCAGTACTTC. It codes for CASSQIRAWGTSLYEQYF.

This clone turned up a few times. The CDR3 region has the DNA TGTGCCAGCAGTAGGGTAGTACCCTACAATGAGCAGTTCTTC. This codes for CASSRVVPYNEQFF. The chain links TRBV28 to TRBJ2-1, with unresolved D. The V gene lost 5 bases and the J gene lost 2 bases, with 10 bases spanning the gap. This CDR3 comprises 14 residues. The germline CDR1 and CDR2 sequences are MDHEN and SYDVKM.

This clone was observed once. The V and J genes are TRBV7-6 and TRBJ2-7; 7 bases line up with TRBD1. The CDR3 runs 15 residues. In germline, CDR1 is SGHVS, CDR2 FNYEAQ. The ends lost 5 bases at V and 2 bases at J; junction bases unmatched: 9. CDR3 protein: CASSADRALTYEQYF. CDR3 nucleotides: TGTGCCAGCAGCGCCGACAGGGCCCTGACCTACGAGCAGTACTTC.

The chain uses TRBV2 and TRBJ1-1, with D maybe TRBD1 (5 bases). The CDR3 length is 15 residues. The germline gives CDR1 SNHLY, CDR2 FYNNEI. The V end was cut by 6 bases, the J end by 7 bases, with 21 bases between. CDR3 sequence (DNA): TGTGCCAGCAGAAAAGACCGGGACGGGACGGATGAAGCTTTCTTT. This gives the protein CASRKDRDGTDEAFF.

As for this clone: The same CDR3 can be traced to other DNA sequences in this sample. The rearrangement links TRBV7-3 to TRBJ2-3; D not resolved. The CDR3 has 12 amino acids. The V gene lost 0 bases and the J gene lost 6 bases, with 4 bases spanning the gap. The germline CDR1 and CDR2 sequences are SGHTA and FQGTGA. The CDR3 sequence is CASSLTGDTQYF. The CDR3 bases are TGTGCCAGCAGCTTAACAGGGGATACGCAGTATTTT.